This T cell receptor (beta chain) emerged from a study of graft-versus-host responses after intestinal transplantation. Notes on the study in general: GvH clones appeared in recipient marrow, some first in ileum or blood. Circulating GvH clone levels at their peak were associated with HvG declines (early post-transplant).

Germline CDR1 is SGHRS and CDR2 is YFSETQ. This CDR3 has 13 amino acids. V was shortened by 2 bases and J by 1 base, with 6 bases between the two germline ends. The assay was immunoSEQ multiplex PCR, and TCRdb's table has in-frame clones only and misses some. This sample carries around 100,000 clones, 93% of them seen once, and the ten largest clones take less than 1.5%. Comments on this clone: What it binds is not known.

Sequences were derived from unstimulated CD8+ T cells sorted from spleen or lymph node cells, sampled before intestinal transplant. This sequence originates from a human donor who received an intestinal transplant. J is TRBJ1-1 and V is TRBV5-1; D is undetermined. The CDR3 protein is CASSFGGNTEAFF. The CDR3 bases are TGCGCCAGCAGCTTCGGAGGGAACACTGAAGCTTTCTTT. Full variable domain (remainder filled in from reference TRBV5-1 and TRBJ1-1): KAGVTQTPRYLIKTRGQQVTLSCSPISGHRSVSWYQQTPGQGLQFLFEYFSETQRNKGNFPGRFSGRQFSNSRSEMNVSTLELGDSALYLCASSFGGNTEAFFGQGTRLTVV.